Sequencing of this T cell receptor (beta chain) was carried out in a study of T cell responses to AZD1222 COVID-19 vaccine. Here immunoSEQ multiplex PCR was the method, and the copy in TCRdb shows in-frame clones only, minus some. The table lists about 96,000 clones, around 90% of them singletons. As concerns this clone: The target antigen is unknown.

Study observations and caveats: Vaccine-related CD4 TCRs covered spike, predominating at 160-218 and 743-854. Researchers took repertoire samples only after the peak T cell response had come.

The germline V gene has CDR1 KGHSH and CDR2 LQKENI. V was shortened by 3 bases and J by 2 bases, with 6 bases between the two germline ends. This CDR3 has 13 amino acids. The material sequenced was peripheral blood, taken on day 0 of MenACWY control vaccination. The chain joins TRBV18 to TRBJ2-3; no firm D call. The TCR originated in an adult in good health. CDR3 bases: TGTGCCAGCTCACCGCCTACCACAGATACGCAGTATTTT. Protein product: CASSPPTTDTQYF.